One and the same sample provided the 2 T cell receptor beta chains below, sequenced in a study of T cell responses to AZD1222 COVID-19 vaccine. The method was immunoSEQ multiplex PCR; TCRdb's version includes in-frame clones alone and lacks a portion of them. The table lists 100,000 to 150,000 clones, roughly 90% of them singletons. Source: peripheral blood, taken on day 0 of AZD1222 vaccination. The source of these receptors is an adult in good health.

The chain is built from TRBV24-1 and TRBJ1-5; 7 bases match TRBD1. The CDR3 has 15 amino acids. V trimming: 9 bases; J trimming: 4 bases; junction bases outside the gene matches: 11. Per germline, CDR1 KGHDR and CDR2 SFDVKD. CDR3: CATEGRQGGNQPQHF. DNA of the CDR3: TGTGCCACCGAGGGTAGACAGGGAGGTAATCAGCCCCAGCATTTT.

The chain combines TRBV4-3 with TRBJ2-1, with 7 bases matching TRBD2. This CDR3 region has 16 residues. V shed 0 bases, J shed 4 bases, and the junction held 6 bases outside the gene matches. The germline gives CDR1 LGHNA, CDR2 YSLEER. CDR3 sequence reads: CASSQDAGVAYNEQFF. The DNA for the CDR3 is TGCGCCAGCAGCCAAGATGCGGGAGTGGCTTACAATGAGCAGTTCTTC.